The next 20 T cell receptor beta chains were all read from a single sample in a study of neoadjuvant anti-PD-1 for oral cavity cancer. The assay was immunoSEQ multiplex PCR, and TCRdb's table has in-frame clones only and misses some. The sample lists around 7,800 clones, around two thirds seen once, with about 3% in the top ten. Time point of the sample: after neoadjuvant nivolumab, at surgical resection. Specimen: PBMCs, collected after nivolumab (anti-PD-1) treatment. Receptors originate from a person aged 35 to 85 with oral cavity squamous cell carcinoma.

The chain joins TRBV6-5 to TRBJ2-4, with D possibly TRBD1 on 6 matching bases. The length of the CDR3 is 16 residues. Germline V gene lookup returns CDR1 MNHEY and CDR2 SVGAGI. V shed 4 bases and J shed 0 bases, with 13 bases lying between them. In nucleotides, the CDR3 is TGTGCCAGCAGTTCCAAGACAGGATTAGCCAAAAACATTCAGTACTTC. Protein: CASSSKTGLAKNIQYF.

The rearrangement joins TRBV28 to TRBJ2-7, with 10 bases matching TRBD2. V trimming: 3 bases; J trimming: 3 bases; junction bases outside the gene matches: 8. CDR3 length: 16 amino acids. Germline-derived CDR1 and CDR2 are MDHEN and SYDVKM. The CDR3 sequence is CASSLELAGYDYEQYF. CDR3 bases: TGTGCCAGCAGTTTGGAACTAGCGGGGTACGACTACGAGCAGTACTTC.

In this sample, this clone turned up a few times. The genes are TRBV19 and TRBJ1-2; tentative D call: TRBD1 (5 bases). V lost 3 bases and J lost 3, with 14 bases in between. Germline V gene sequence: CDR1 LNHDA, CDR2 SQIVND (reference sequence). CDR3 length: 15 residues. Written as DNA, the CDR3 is TGTGCCAGTAGTATCTCAGGGTCCGACTACTATGGCTACACCTTC. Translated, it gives CASSISGSDYYGYTF.

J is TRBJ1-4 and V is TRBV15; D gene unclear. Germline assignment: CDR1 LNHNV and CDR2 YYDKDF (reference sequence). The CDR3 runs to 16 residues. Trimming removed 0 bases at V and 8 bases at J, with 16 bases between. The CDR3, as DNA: TGTGCCACCAGCAGAGATCAAAATCGGGGTCGGGAAAAACTGTTTTTT. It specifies CATSRDQNRGREKLFF.

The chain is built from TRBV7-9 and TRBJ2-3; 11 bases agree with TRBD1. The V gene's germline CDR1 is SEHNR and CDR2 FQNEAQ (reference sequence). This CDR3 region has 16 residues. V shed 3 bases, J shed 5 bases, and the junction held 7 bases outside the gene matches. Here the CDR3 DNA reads TGTGCCAGCAGCTTGACCGGGACAGGGGGACGAGATACGCAGTATTTT. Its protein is CASSLTGTGGRDTQYF.

The CDR3 DNA sequence: TGTGCCAGCAGCACGACGGGATCTCCTGGGGGATCGGCTGAAGCTTTCTTT. Protein product: CASSTTGSPGGSAEAFF. The chain links TRBV5-4 to TRBJ1-1; TRBD1 is a possible D gene (5 bases). CDR3 size: 17 residues. V was shortened by 4 bases and J by 6 bases, with 25 bases between the two germline ends. CDR1 is SGHNT and CDR2 is YYREEE in the germline V gene (reference sequence). The full variable domain, its missing parts supplied by reference TRBV5-4 and TRBJ1-1, is ETGVTQSPTHLIKTRGQQVTLRCSSQSGHNTVSWYQQALGQGPQFIFQYYREEENGRGNFPPRFSGLQFPNYSSELNVNALELDDSALYLCASSTTGSPGGSAEAFFGQGTRLTVV.

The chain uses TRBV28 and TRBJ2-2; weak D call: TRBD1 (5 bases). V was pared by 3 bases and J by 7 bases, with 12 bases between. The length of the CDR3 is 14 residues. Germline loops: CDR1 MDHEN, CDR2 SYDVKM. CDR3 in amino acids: CASSLTRARGELFF. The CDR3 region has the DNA TGTGCCAGCAGTTTGACCAGGGCGCGCGGGGAGCTGTTTTTT.

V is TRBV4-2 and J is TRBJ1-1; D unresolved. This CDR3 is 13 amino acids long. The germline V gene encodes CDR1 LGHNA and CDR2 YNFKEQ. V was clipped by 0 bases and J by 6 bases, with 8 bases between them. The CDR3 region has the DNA TGTGCCAGCAGCCAAGATTTGAGTCCTGAAGCTTTCTTT. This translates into CASSQDLSPEAFF.

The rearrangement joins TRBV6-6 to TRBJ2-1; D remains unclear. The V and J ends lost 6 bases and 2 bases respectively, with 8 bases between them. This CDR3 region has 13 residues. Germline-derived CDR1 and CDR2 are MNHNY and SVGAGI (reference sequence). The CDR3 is CASSPGPYNEQFF. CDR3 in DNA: TGTGCCAGCAGCCCCGGCCCCTACAATGAGCAGTTCTTC.

In DNA, the CDR3 is TGTGCCAGCACCCCTCTGCGGGGGCCGACCTCTGGGGCCAACGTCCTGACTTTC. Residues: CASTPLRGPTSGANVLTF. The gene calls are TRBV7-8 and TRBJ2-6, with D perhaps TRBD2 (7 bases). The CDR3 covers 18 residues. V was shortened by 7 bases and J by 0 bases, with 19 bases between the two germline ends. Germline V gene data show CDR1 as SGHVS and CDR2 as FQNEAQ.

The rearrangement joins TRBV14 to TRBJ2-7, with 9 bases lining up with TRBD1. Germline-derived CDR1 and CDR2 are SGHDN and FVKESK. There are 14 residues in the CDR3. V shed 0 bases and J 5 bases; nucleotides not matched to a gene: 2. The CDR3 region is CASSQDGDRDEQYF. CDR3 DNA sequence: TGTGCCAGCAGCCAAGATGGGGACAGGGACGAGCAGTACTTC.

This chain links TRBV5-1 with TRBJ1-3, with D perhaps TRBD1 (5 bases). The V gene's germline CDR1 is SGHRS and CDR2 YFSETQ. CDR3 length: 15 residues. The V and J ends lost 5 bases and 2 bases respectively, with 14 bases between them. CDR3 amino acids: CASSITGTTGNTIYF. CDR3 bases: TGCGCCAGCAGTATCACGGGGACCACTGGAAACACCATATATTTT.

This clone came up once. CDR3 in amino acids: CASSDNRVGEQYF. CDR3 in DNA: TGTGCCAGCAGCGATAACAGGGTCGGCGAGCAGTACTTC. This chain uses TRBV9 with TRBJ2-7, with D maybe TRBD1 (6 bases). From germline, CDR1 is SGDLS and CDR2 YYNGEE. CDR3 length: 13 amino acids. Trimming stripped 3 bases from V and 6 bases from J, with 13 bases between.

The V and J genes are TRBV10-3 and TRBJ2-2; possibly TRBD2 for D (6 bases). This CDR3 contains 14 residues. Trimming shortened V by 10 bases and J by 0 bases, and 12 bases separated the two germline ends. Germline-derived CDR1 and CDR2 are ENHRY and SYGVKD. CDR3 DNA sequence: TGTGCCACGCGGGACGGAGCGAACACCGGGGAGCTGTTTTTT. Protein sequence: CATRDGANTGELFF.

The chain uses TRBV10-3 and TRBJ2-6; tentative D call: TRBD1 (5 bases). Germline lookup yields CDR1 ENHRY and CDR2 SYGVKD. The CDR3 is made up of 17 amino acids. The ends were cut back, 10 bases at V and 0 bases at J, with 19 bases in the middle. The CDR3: CATRTAGPYSGANVLTF. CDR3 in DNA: TGTGCCACCAGGACGGCAGGGCCTTACTCTGGGGCCAACGTCCTGACTTTC.

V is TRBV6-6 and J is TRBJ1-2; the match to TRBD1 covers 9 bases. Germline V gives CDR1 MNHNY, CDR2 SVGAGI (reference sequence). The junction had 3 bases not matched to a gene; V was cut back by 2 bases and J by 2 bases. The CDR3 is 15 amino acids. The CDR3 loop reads CASSYRGQGNYGYTF. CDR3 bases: TGTGCCAGCAGTTACCGGGGACAGGGAAACTATGGCTACACCTTC.

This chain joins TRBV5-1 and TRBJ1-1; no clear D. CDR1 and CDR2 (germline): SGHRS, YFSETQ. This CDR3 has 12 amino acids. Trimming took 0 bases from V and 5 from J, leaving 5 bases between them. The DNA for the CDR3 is TGCGCCAGCAGCTTGGTGGGTACTGAAGCTTTCTTT. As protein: CASSLVGTEAFF.

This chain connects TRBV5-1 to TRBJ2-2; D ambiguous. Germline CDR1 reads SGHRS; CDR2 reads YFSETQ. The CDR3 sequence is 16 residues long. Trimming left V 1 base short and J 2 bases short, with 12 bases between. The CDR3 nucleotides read TGCGCCAGCAGCTTGTCCGTAGACGGCAACACCGGGGAGCTGTTTTTT. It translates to CASSLSVDGNTGELFF.

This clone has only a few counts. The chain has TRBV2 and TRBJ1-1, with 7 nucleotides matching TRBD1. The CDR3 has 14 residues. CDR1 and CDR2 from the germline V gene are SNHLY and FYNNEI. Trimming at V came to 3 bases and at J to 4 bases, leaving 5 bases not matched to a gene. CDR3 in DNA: TGTGCCAGCAGTGATTTTTCAGGGGGCACTGAAGCTTTCTTT. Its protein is CASSDFSGGTEAFF.

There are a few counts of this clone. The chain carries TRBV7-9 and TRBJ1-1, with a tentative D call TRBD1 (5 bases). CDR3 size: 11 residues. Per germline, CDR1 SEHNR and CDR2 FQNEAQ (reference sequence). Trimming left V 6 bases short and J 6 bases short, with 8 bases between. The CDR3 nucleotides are TGTGCCAGCAGTGAAGGGGCTGAAGCTTTCTTT. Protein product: CASSEGAEAFF.